The T cell receptor beta chain under discussion was sequenced for a study of T cell clonality in common variable immunodeficiency. General study results and limits: TCRbeta clonality was increased in CVID versus healthy controls.

This clone appeared many times. No antigen is known for it. Data came from immunoSEQ multiplex PCR; TCRdb stores just in-frame clones and leaves some out. The sample includes 35,000 to 55,000 clones, none of them occurring once. Sequences were obtained from peripheral blood mononuclear cells. This clonotype originated in a person between 18 and 75 years old in good health.

The CDR3 loop is CSVRTSGRPMDTGELFF. The sequenced CDR3 bases are TGCAGCGTTCGGACTAGCGGGAGACCTATGGACACCGGGGAG. The chain couples TRBV29-1 to TRBJ2-2; 13 bases match TRBD2. The read falls 3 residues short of the CDR3 end, and the missing part is taken from the germline J gene. Germline CDR1 is SQVTM and CDR2 is ANQGSEA. The V segment lost 5 bases and the J segment 3 bases; nucleotides outside the gene matches: 9. The CDR3 is 17 amino acids.